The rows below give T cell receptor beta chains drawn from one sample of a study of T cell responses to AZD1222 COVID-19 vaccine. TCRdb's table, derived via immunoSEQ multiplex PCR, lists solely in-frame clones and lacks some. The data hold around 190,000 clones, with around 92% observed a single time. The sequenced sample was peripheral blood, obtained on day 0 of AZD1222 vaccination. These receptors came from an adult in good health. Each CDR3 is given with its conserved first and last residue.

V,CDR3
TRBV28,CASSLGIARLFF
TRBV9,CASSVALLADRYNEQFF
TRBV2,CASSLRAVNTEAFF
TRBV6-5,CASSYWVAGGHNEQFF
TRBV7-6,CASSSRGQAGTGELFF
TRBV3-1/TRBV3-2,CASSQDRRQGASEQYF
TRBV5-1,CASSPRTGSTYEQYF
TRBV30,CAWSPGQGAFYYGYTF
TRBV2,CASVTGQVLRTIYF
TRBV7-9,CASSLDGVSYGYTF
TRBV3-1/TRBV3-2,CASSPLGQNTEAFF
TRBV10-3,CAISETSGTGASGNTIYF
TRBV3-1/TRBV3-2,CASSLGTDNTEAFF
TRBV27,CASSLSTGTYGYIF
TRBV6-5,CASSSNRGVEQYF
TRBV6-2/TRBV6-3,CASSYPTVGLGQPQHF
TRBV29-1,CSVELGQGYGYTF
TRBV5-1,CASSLGANGEADTQYF
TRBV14,CASSQTWTGVGYTF
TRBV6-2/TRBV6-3,CASSSGTGVSYEQYF
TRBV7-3,CASSLGPSRQGEQFF
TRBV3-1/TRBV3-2,CASSQVNRGGGYTF
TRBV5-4,CASSLDGGSTDTQYF
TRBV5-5,CASSLAQAYNSPLHF
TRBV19,CASSTGIEQYF
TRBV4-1,CASSQVGRQGGEQYF
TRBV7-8,CASSITERYRGTNYGYTF
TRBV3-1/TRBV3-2,CASSQNSISGNTIYF
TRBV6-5,CASSYSISGHYEQYF
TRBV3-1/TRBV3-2,CASSQAGRVIGGELFF
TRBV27,CASRRGGDNEQFF